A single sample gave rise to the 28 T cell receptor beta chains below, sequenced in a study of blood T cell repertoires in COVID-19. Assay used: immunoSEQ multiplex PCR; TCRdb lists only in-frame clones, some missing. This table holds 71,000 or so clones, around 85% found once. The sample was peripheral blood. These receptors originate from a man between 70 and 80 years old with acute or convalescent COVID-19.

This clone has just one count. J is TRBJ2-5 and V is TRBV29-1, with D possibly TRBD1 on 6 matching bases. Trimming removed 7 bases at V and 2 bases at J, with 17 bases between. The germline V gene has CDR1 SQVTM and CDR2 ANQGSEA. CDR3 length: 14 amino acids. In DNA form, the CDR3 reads TGCAGCGCGGGATCAGGACAGTATCAAGAGACCCAGTACTTC. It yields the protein CSAGSGQYQETQYF.

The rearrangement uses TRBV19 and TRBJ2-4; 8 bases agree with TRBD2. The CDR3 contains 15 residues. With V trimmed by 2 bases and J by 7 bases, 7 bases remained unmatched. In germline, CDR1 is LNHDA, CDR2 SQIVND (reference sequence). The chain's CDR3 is CASSIIPPGGNIQYF. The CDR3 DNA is TGTGCCAGTAGTATAATTCCCCCGGGGGGGAACATTCAGTACTTC.

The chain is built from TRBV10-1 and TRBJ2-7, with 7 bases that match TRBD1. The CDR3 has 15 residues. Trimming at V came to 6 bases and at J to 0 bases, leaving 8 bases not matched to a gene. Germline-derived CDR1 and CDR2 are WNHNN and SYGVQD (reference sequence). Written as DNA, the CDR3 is TGCGCCAGCAGCCCAAAGGGGACAGTCTCCTACGAGCAGTACTTC. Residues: CASSPKGTVSYEQYF.

This CDR3 reads CASSLMPPGQANSPLHF. The CDR3 region has the DNA TGTGCCAGCAGCTTAATGCCACCAGGACAGGCTAATTCACCCCTCCACTTT. V usage is TRBV7-2 and J usage is TRBJ1-6, with 7 nucleotides matching TRBD1. The length of the CDR3 is 17 residues. V dropped 2 bases and J dropped 6; count of bases not matched to a gene: 10. Per the germline V gene, CDR1 is SGHTA and CDR2 is FQGNSA.

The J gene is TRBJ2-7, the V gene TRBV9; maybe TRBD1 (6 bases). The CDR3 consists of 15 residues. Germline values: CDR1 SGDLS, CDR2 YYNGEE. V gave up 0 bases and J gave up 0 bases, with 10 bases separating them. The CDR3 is CASSVDLGASYEQYF. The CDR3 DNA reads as TGTGCCAGCAGCGTAGATTTGGGGGCCTCCTACGAGCAGTACTTC.

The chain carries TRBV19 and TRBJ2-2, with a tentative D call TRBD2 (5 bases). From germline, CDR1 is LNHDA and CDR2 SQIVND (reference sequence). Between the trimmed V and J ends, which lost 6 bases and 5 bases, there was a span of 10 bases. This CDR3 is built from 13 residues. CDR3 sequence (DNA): TGTGCCAGTAGCCTCCGGGAAACCGGGGAGCTGTTTTTT. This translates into CASSLRETGELFF.

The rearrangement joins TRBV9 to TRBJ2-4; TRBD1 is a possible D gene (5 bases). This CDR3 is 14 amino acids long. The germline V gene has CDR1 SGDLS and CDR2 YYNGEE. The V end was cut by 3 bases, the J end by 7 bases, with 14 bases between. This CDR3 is CASSADPRQNIQYF. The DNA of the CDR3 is TGTGCCAGCAGCGCAGACCCCCGACAGAACATTCAGTACTTC.

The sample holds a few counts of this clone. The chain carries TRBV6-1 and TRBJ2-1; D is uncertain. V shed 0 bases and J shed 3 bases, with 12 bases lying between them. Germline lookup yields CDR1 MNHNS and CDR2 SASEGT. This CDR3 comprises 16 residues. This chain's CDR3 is CASSEAPQAIYNEQFF. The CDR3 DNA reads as TGTGCCAGCAGTGAAGCCCCCCAGGCAATCTACAATGAGCAGTTCTTC.

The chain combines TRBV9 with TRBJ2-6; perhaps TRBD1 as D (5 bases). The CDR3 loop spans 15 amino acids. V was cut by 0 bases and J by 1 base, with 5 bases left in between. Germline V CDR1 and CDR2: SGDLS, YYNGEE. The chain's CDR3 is CASSVEGSGANVLTF. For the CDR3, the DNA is TGTGCCAGCAGCGTAGAGGGGTCTGGGGCCAACGTCCTGACTTTC.

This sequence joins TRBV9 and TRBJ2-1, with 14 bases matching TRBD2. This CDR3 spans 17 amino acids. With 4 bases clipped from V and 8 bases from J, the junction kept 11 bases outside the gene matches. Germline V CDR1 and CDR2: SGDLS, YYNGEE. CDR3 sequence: CASSSSGTSGSRDEQFF. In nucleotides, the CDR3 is TGTGCCAGCAGCTCATCAGGGACTAGCGGGAGCCGGGATGAGCAGTTCTTC. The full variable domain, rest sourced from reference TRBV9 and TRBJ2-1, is DSGVTQTPKHLITATGQRVTLRCSPRSGDLSVYWYQQSLDQGLQFLIQYYNGEERAKGNILERFSAQQFPDLHSELNLSSLELGDSALYFCASSSSGTSGSRDEQFFGPGTRLTVL.

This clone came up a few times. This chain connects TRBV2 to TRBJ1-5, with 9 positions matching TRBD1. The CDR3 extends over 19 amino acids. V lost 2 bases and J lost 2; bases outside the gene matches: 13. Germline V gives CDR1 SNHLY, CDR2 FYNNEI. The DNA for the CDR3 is TGTGCCAGCAGTGAAAACGAGGGACAGGGCTTGCTTGGCAATCAGCCCCAGCATTTT. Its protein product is CASSENEGQGLLGNQPQHF.

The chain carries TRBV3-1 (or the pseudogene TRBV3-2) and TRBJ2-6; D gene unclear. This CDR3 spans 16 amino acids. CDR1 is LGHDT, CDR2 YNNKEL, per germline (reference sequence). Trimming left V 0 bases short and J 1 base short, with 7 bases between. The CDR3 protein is CASSQERPSGANVLTF. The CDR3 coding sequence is TGTGCCAGCAGCCAAGAGCGGCCGTCTGGGGCCAACGTCCTGACTTTC.

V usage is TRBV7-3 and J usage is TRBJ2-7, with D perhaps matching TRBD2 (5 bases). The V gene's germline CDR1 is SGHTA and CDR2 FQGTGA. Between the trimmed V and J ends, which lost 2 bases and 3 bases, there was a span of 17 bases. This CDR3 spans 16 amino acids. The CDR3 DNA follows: TGTGCCAGCAGCTTACCCGTTGGCCCCCGGGGCTACGAGCAGTACTTC. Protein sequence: CASSLPVGPRGYEQYF. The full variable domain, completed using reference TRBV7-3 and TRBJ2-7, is GAGVSQTPSNKVTEKGKYVELRCDPISGHTALYWYRQSLGQGPEFLIYFQGTGAADDSGLPNDRFFAVRPEGSVSTLKIQRTERGDSAVYLCASSLPVGPRGYEQYFGPGTRLTVT.

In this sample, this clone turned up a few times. CDR3 in DNA: TGCGCCAGCAGCCAAGACGGATGGGCGAAACTGTTTTTT. This translates into CASSQDGWAKLFF. This chain joins TRBV4-1 and TRBJ1-4; unclear D gene. V was clipped by 0 bases and J by 11 bases, with 10 bases between them. This CDR3 has 13 amino acids. Germline CDR1 reads MGHRA; CDR2 reads YSYEKL.

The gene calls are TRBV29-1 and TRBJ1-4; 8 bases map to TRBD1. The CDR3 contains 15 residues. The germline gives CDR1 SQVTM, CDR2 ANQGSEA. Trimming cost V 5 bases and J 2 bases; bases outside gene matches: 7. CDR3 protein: CSVTRGRSTNEKLFF. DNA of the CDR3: TGCAGCGTTACCAGGGGGCGAAGTACTAATGAAAAACTGTTTTTT.

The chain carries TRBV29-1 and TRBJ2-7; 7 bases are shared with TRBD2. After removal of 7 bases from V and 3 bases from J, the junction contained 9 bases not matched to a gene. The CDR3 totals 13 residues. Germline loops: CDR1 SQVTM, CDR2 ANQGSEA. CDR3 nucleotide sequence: TGCAGCGCCCAACGGGGCGGGAGCTACGAGCAGTACTTC. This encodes CSAQRGGSYEQYF.

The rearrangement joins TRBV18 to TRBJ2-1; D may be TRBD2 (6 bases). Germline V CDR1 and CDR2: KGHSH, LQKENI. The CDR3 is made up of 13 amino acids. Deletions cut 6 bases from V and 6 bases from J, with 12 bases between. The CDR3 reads CASSAGSANEQFF. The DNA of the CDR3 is TGTGCCAGCTCGGCGGGGAGCGCCAATGAGCAGTTCTTC.

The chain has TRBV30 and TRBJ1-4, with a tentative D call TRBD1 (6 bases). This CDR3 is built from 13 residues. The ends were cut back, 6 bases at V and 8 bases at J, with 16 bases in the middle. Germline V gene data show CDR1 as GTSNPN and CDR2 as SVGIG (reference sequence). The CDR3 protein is CACPGVLEEKLFF. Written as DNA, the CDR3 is TGTGCCTGCCCAGGGGTCTTGGAGGAAAAACTGTTTTTT.

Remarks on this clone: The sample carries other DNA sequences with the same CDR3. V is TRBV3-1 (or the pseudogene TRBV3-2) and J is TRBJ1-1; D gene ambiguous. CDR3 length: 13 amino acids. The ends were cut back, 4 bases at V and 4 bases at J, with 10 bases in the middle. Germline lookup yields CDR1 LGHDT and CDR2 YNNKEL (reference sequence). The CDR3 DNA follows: TGTGCCAGCAGCCGCCCGGAGGGCACTGAAGCTTTCTTT. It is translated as CASSRPEGTEAFF.

The CDR3, as DNA: TGTGCCAGCAGCCACACAGGAGACCGCTCCTACGAGCAGTACTTC. Translating it yields CASSHTGDRSYEQYF. The chain combines TRBV3-1 (or the pseudogene TRBV3-2) with TRBJ2-7; D may be TRBD1 (5 bases). Germline loops: CDR1 LGHDT, CDR2 YNNKEL (reference sequence). Trimming removed 3 bases from V and 0 bases from J, with 12 bases in between. The CDR3 covers 15 residues.

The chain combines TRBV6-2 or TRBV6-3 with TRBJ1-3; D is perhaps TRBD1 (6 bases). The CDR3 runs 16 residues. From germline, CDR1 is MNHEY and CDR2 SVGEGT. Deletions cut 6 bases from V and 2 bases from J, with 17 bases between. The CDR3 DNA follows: TGTGCCAGCAGCCGGACCATTTCAGGGGCTGGAAACACCATATATTTT. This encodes CASSRTISGAGNTIYF.

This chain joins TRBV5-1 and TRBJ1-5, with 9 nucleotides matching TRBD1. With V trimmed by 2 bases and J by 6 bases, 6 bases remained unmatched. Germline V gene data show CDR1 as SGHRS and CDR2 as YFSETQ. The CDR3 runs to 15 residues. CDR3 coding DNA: TGCGCCAGCAGCTTTTCCGGACAGGGGAGTCAGCCCCAGCATTTT. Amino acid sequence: CASSFSGQGSQPQHF.

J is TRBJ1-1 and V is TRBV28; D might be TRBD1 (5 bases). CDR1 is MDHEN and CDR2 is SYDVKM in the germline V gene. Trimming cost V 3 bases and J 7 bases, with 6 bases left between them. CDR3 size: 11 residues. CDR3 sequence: CASSLTDEAFF. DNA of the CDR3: TGTGCCAGCAGTTTGACAGATGAAGCTTTCTTT. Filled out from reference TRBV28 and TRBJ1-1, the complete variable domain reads DVKVTQSSRYLVKRTGEKVFLECVQDMDHENMFWYRQDPGLGLRLIYFSYDVKMKEKGDIPEGYSVSREKKERFSLILESASTNQTSMYLCASSLTDEAFFGQGTRLTVV.

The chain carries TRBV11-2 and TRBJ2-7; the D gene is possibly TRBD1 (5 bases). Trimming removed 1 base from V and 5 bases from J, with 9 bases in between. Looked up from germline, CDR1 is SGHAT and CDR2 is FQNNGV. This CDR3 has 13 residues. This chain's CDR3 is CASSLARVNEQYF. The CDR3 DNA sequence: TGTGCCAGCAGCTTAGCCAGGGTCAACGAGCAGTACTTC.

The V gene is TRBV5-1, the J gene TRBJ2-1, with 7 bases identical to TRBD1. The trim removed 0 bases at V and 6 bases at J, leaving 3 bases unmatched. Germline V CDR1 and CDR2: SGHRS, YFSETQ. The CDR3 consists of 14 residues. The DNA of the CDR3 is TGCGCCAGCAGCTTGGCCAACAGGGGCAATGAGCAGTTCTTC. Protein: CASSLANRGNEQFF.

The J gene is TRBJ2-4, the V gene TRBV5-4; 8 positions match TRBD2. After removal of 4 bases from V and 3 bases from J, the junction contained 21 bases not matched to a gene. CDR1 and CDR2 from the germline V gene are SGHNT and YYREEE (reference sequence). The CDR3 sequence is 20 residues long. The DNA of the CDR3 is TGTGCCAGCAGCCGTCACTCACGGACGGGAGGGCCAACGGGCAAAAACATTCAGTACTTC. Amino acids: CASSRHSRTGGPTGKNIQYF.

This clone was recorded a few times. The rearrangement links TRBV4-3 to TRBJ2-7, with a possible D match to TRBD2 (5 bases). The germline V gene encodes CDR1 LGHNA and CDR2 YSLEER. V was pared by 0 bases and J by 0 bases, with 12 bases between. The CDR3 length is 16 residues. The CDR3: CASSQEAAATSYEQYF. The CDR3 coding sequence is TGCGCCAGCAGCCAAGAAGCGGCAGCGACCTCCTACGAGCAGTACTTC.

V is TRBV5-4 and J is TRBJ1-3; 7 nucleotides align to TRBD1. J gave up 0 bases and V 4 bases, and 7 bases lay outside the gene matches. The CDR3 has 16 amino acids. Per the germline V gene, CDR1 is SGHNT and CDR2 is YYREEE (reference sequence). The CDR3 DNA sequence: TGTGCCAGCAGCCCTTCACAGGGGAGCTCTGGAAACACCATATATTTT. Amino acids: CASSPSQGSSGNTIYF. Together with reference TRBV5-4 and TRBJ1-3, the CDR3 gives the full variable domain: ETGVTQSPTHLIKTRGQQVTLRCSSQSGHNTVSWYQQALGQGPQFIFQYYREEENGRGNFPPRFSGLQFPNYSSELNVNALELDDSALYLCASSPSQGSSGNTIYFGEGSWLTVV.